The 32 T cell receptor beta chains reported below all come from one sample, sequenced in a study of cytomegalovirus exposure and HLA in healthy donors. A multiplex PCR was run with 60 Vbeta primers and 13 Jbeta primers. Produced via immunoSEQ multiplex PCR; TCRdb's table is partial and in-frame only. The sample lists roughly 90,000 clones; around 78% were seen once. The sequenced sample consisted of PBMCs. The source is a woman between 40 and 55 years old in good health and CMV-seropositive.

The chain uses TRBV2 and TRBJ1-1; 8 bases align to TRBD1. With V trimmed by 9 bases and J by 1 base, 4 bases remained unmatched. This CDR3 has 13 amino acids. CDR1 and CDR2 from the germline V gene are SNHLY and FYNNEI. The CDR3 sequence is CARGQVQNTEAFF. Here the CDR3 DNA reads TGTGCCAGGGGACAGGTCCAGAACACTGAAGCTTTCTTT. The full variable domain, completed using reference TRBV2 and TRBJ1-1, is EPEVTQTPSHQVTQMGQEVILRCVPISNHLYFYWYRQILGQKVEFLVSFYNNEISEKSEIFDDQFSVERPDGSNFTLKIRSTKLEDSAMYFCARGQVQNTEAFFGQGTRLTVV.

The chain carries TRBV18 and TRBJ2-7; 8 nucleotides match TRBD1. CDR1 and CDR2 (germline): KGHSH, LQKENI. With 5 bases clipped from V and 6 bases from J, the junction kept 6 bases outside the gene matches. CDR3 length equals 13 residues. The CDR3 loop is CASSKDRVGEQYF. For the CDR3, the DNA is TGTGCCAGCTCAAAGGACAGGGTAGGCGAGCAGTACTTC.

This chain connects TRBV5-1 to TRBJ2-3; the match to TRBD2 covers 7 bases. The V gene's germline CDR1 is SGHRS and CDR2 YFSETQ. CDR3 length: 14 amino acids. The CDR3 DNA reads as TGCGCGACAAGACTAGCCTCCTACACAGATACGCAGTATTTT. The encoded protein is CATRLASYTDTQYF.

This chain joins TRBV30 and TRBJ2-7; TRBD1 matches 7 bases. The V and J ends lost 4 bases and 3 bases, in that order; junction bases with no gene match: 9. The CDR3 extends over 14 amino acids. Germline V lookup: CDR1 GTSNPN, CDR2 SVGIG (reference sequence). CDR3 nucleotides: TGTGCCTGGAACGAGGGGGCAAACTACTACGAGCAGTACTTC. As protein: CAWNEGANYYEQYF.

The V gene is TRBV6-5, the J gene TRBJ2-4; possible D gene TRBD2, 6 bases. Germline CDR1 MNHEY, CDR2 SVGAGI. The CDR3 has 14 amino acids. V gave up 7 bases and J gave up 7 bases, with 17 bases separating them. CDR3: CASTPPGGKNIQYF. The CDR3 DNA is TGTGCCAGCACTCCCCCCGGAGGGAAGAACATTCAGTACTTC.

The CDR3, as DNA: TGTGCCACCCCGGGGAGGACCTACAATGAGCAGTTCTTC. Amino acids: CATPGRTYNEQFF. The chain has TRBV6-1 and TRBJ2-1, with D tentatively TRBD2 (6 bases). Trimming took off 10 bases at V and 2 bases at J, with 12 bases between the two ends. The CDR3 extends over 13 amino acids. Germline CDR1 is MNHNS and CDR2 is SASEGT.

The rearrangement uses TRBV7-9 and TRBJ1-2, with TRBD1 identical over 7 bases. Germline CDR1 SEHNR, CDR2 FQNEAQ (reference sequence). Germline trimming cut 4 bases from V and 5 bases from J; bases unmatched to any gene: 13. There are 16 residues in the CDR3. The CDR3 sequence is CASSSVGTDHLYGYTF. The CDR3, as DNA: TGTGCCAGCAGCTCGGTCGGGACAGATCATTTATATGGCTACACCTTC.

The gene calls are TRBV7-3 and TRBJ2-3, with 8 nucleotides matching TRBD2. Germline V CDR1 and CDR2: SGHTA, FQGTGA. This CDR3 comprises 14 residues. With 2 bases clipped from V and 4 bases from J, the junction kept 2 bases outside the gene matches. The CDR3 spells CASSLAGGADTQYF. CDR3 in DNA: TGTGCCAGCAGCTTAGCGGGGGGCGCAGATACGCAGTATTTT.

The rearrangement links TRBV2 to TRBJ1-1; 9 bases match TRBD1. Germline trimming cut 6 bases from V and 6 bases from J; bases unmatched to any gene: 8. The CDR3 spans 14 residues. The V gene's germline CDR1 is SNHLY and CDR2 FYNNEI. The CDR3: CASSQTGGLSEAFF. Here the CDR3 DNA reads TGTGCCAGCAGCCAGACAGGGGGGTTGTCTGAAGCTTTCTTT.

This chain connects TRBV21-1 to TRBJ1-4; the D call in the table, TRBD1, was not verified against the DNA. TRBV21-1 is marked as a pseudogene. CDR3 length equals 19 residues. CDR3 protein: CASSGPGQGFRATNEKLFF. CDR3 nucleotide sequence: TGTGCCAGCAGCGGCCCCGGACAGGGGTTTAGGGCAACTAATGAAAAACTGTTTTTT.

This chain uses TRBV19 with TRBJ2-3, with 10 bases lining up with TRBD2. The V and J ends lost 10 bases and 0 bases, in that order; junction bases with no gene match: 7. CDR3 size: 15 residues. Germline V gene sequence: CDR1 LNHDA, CDR2 SQIVND (reference sequence). The DNA of the CDR3 is TGTGCCACTCGACTAGCGGGTAGAAGCACAGATACGCAGTATTTT. Amino acids: CATRLAGRSTDTQYF.

About this clone itself: An end of the junction differs from the germline gene, which may be a read error. This rearrangement joins TRBV7-9 to TRBJ2-5; 7 bases agree with TRBD1. CDR3 size: 12 residues. Germline V gene sequence: CDR1 SEHNR, CDR2 FQNEAQ (reference sequence). The CDR3 nucleotides read TGTTCCAGCAGCAGGGACAGTTTGGCCCAGTACTTC. It translates to CSSSRDSLAQYF.

The V and J genes are TRBV6-5 and TRBJ2-7; 9 nucleotides agree with TRBD1. This CDR3 contains 15 residues. Per the germline V gene, CDR1 is MNHEY and CDR2 is SVGAGI. V lost 6 bases, J lost 3 bases, and 9 bases stayed unmatched. CDR3 nucleotide sequence: TGTGCCAGCAGCGCAACCGGGACAGGGATCTACGAGCAGTACTTC. Translation gives CASSATGTGIYEQYF.

The J gene is TRBJ2-1, the V gene TRBV4-2; possible D gene TRBD1, 5 bases. The V end was cut by 0 bases, the J end by 10 bases, with 7 bases between. Germline CDR1 reads LGHNA; CDR2 reads YNFKEQ. The CDR3 loop spans 12 amino acids. This CDR3 reads CASSQEKGEQFF. For the CDR3, the DNA is TGTGCCAGCAGCCAAGAGAAGGGGGAGCAGTTCTTC.

The V gene is TRBV6-5, the J gene TRBJ1-1, with 7 positions matching TRBD1. The CDR3 runs to 15 residues. V trimming: 6 bases; J trimming: 2 bases; junction bases outside the gene matches: 9. Germline V gives CDR1 MNHEY, CDR2 SVGAGI. CDR3 in amino acids: CASRTDDRANTEAFF. CDR3 sequence (DNA): TGTGCCAGCAGGACCGACGACAGGGCAAACACTGAAGCTTTCTTT.

V and J are TRBV9 and TRBJ1-1; TRBD1 agrees at 8 bases. Germline V lookup: CDR1 SGDLS, CDR2 YYNGEE. The CDR3 contains 15 residues. After removal of 3 bases from V and 1 base from J, the junction contained 5 bases not matched to a gene. In DNA form, the CDR3 reads TGTGCCAGCAGCGCAGGACAGGGACCGAACACTGAAGCTTTCTTT. This translates into CASSAGQGPNTEAFF.

In this sample, this clone turned up once. The gene calls are TRBV21-1 and TRBJ2-3; TRBD2, as called in the table, went unchecked against the DNA. TRBV21-1 is a pseudogene locus. CDR3 length equals 17 residues. The CDR3 loop is CASSKSLAGAPTDTQYF. Written as DNA, the CDR3 is TGTGCCAGCAGCAAATCACTAGCGGGAGCTCCCACAGATACGCAGTATTTT.

The rearrangement links TRBV30 to TRBJ2-5; TRBD1 matches at 8 bases. Germline values: CDR1 GTSNPN, CDR2 SVGIG (reference sequence). The V and J ends lost 4 bases and 4 bases, in that order; junction bases with no gene match: 5. The CDR3 runs to 13 residues. CDR3 region: CAWTGGFRETQYF. The CDR3 DNA reads as TGTGCCTGGACAGGGGGCTTTCGAGAGACCCAGTACTTC.

As to this clone: One end of the junction varies from germline; a read error may be responsible. The chain combines TRBV7-9 with TRBJ2-3; 12 bases line up with TRBD2. The CDR3 is made up of 14 amino acids. CDR1 and CDR2 from the germline V gene are SEHNR and FQNEAQ (reference sequence). The CDR3: CSSSLTSGRDTQYF. DNA of the CDR3: TGTTCCAGCAGCCTGACTAGCGGGAGAGATACGCAGTATTTT.

This chain connects TRBV7-6 to TRBJ1-5; a weak D match, TRBD1 (6 bases). CDR1 is SGHVS and CDR2 is FNYEAQ in the germline V gene. Between the trimmed V and J ends, which lost 5 bases and 2 bases, there was a span of 13 bases. The CDR3 runs to 15 residues. CDR3 loop: CASSPGGAGNQPQHF. The CDR3 DNA is TGTGCCAGCAGCCCGGGGGGGGCTGGCAATCAGCCCCAGCATTTT. Full variable domain (remainder filled in from reference TRBV7-6 and TRBJ1-5): GAGVSQSPRYKVTKRGQDVALRCDPISGHVSLYWYRQALGQGPEFLTYFNYEAQQDKSGLPNDRFSAERPEGSISTLTIQRTEQRDSAMYRCASSPGGAGNQPQHFGDGTRLSIL.

The sample holds one count of this clone. The chain joins TRBV10-1 to TRBJ2-7; tentatively, D is TRBD1 (6 bases). CDR1 WNHNN and CDR2 SYGVQD come from the germline V gene (reference sequence). This CDR3 has 16 amino acids. V dropped 3 bases and J dropped 2 bases, with 17 bases sitting between them. The CDR3 loop is CASSDPEQGRAYEQYF. In nucleotides, the CDR3 is TGCGCCAGCAGTGACCCAGAACAGGGTCGGGCCTACGAGCAGTACTTC.

This clone came up once. This rearrangement joins TRBV11-3 to TRBJ2-1; 8 bases fit TRBD1. The CDR3 sequence is 16 residues long. Germline V gene data show CDR1 as SGHNT and CDR2 as YENEEA. Trimming took 5 bases from V and 4 from J; bases not matched to a gene: 10. CDR3 amino acids: CASSPPPGQAYNEQFF. CDR3 sequence (DNA): TGTGCCAGCAGCCCCCCCCCGGGACAGGCTTACAATGAGCAGTTCTTC.

The chain is built from TRBV9 and TRBJ2-1; D not certain. The CDR3 totals 13 residues. Trimming removed 3 bases from V and 5 bases from J, with 9 bases in between. In germline, CDR1 is SGDLS, CDR2 YYNGEE. This chain's CDR3 is CASSDNRDNEQFF. For the CDR3, the DNA is TGTGCCAGCAGCGATAACAGAGACAATGAGCAGTTCTTC.

This clone has more than one count but fewer than ten. This same CDR3 is encoded by further DNA sequences in the sample. The genes are TRBV7-2 and TRBJ2-7; 13 nucleotides align to TRBD2. CDR3 length equals 15 residues. V gave up 5 bases and J gave up 4 bases; unmatched junction bases: 5. In germline, CDR1 is SGHTA, CDR2 FQGNSA. The CDR3 protein is CASSPGLAGVYEQYF. The CDR3 DNA follows: TGTGCCAGCAGCCCAGGACTAGCGGGAGTTTACGAGCAGTACTTC.

This clone has just a few counts. CDR3 region: CSADRGTNEQFF. As DNA, the CDR3 is TGCAGCGCTGACAGGGGGACCAATGAGCAGTTCTTC. The chain is built from TRBV29-1 and TRBJ2-1, with TRBD1 matching over 9 bases. In germline, CDR1 is SQVTM, CDR2 ANQGSEA. Trimming removed 7 bases from V and 6 bases from J; junction bases left unmatched: 4. The CDR3 covers 12 residues.

This clone came up once. The chain combines TRBV19 with TRBJ1-2; D perhaps matches TRBD1 (5 bases). Trimming left V 6 bases short and J 4 bases short, with 9 bases between. The CDR3 extends over 12 amino acids. CDR1 LNHDA and CDR2 SQIVND come from the germline V gene (reference sequence). The CDR3 here is CASSDRGYGYTF. Here the CDR3 DNA reads TGTGCCAGTAGCGACAGAGGCTATGGCTACACCTTC.

The chain is built from TRBV2 and TRBJ1-2, with TRBD1 identical over 7 bases. The CDR3 covers 15 residues. Germline V gene lookup returns CDR1 SNHLY and CDR2 FYNNEI. Losses at the gene ends were 2 bases for V and 4 bases for J; bases not matched to a gene: 7. CDR3 in DNA: TGTGCCAGCAGTGAACCCGGGACAGTTACCTATGGCTACACCTTC. Protein product: CASSEPGTVTYGYTF.

This clone was picked up one time. The V call is TRBV25-1, the J call TRBJ2-1; 11 bases line up with TRBD2. This CDR3 spans 17 amino acids. From germline, CDR1 is MGHDK and CDR2 SYGVNS. Germline trimming cut 4 bases from V and 8 bases from J; bases unmatched to any gene: 13. CDR3: CASSGPQLAGALDEQFF. CDR3 bases: TGTGCCAGCAGTGGGCCACAACTAGCGGGAGCGTTAGATGAGCAGTTCTTC.

The rearrangement joins TRBV11-1 to TRBJ2-1; D may be TRBD1 (6 bases). CDR1 is SGHAT and CDR2 is FQDESV in the germline V gene (reference sequence). CDR3 length: 15 amino acids. The V gene lost 10 bases and the J gene lost 2 bases, with 18 bases spanning the gap. The CDR3 spells CATSYGTLTYNEQFF. Here the CDR3 DNA reads TGTGCCACTTCGTACGGGACACTCACCTACAATGAGCAGTTCTTC. Full variable domain (remainder filled in from reference TRBV11-1 and TRBJ2-1): EAEVAQSPRYKITEKSQAVAFWCDPISGHATLYWYRQILGQGPELLVQFQDESVVDDSQLPKDRFSAERLKGVDSTLKIQPAELGDSAMYLCATSYGTLTYNEQFFGPGTRLTVL.

This chain connects TRBV28 to TRBJ1-2; tentatively, D is TRBD1 (6 bases). CDR3 size: 13 residues. Trimming removed 2 bases from V and 7 bases from J, with 11 bases in between. The germline gives CDR1 MDHEN, CDR2 SYDVKM. In DNA, the CDR3 is TGTGCCAGCAGTTTAACGGACAGAGGTGGCTACACCTTC. It translates to CASSLTDRGGYTF.

The CDR3 reads CASSTGHFQETQYF. CDR3 nucleotides: TGTGCCAGCAGCACGGGACACTTCCAAGAGACCCAGTACTTC. V and J are TRBV11-2 and TRBJ2-5; weak D call: TRBD1 (6 bases). Looked up from germline, CDR1 is SGHAT and CDR2 is FQNNGV. Trimming took off 5 bases at V and 1 base at J, with 11 bases between the two ends. The CDR3 consists of 14 residues. The full variable domain, in which reference TRBV11-2 and TRBJ2-5 provide the parts outside the CDR3, is EAGVAQSPRYKIIEKRQSVAFWCNPISGHATLYWYQQILGQGPKLLIQFQNNGVVDDSQLPKDRFSAERLKGVDSTLKIQPAKLEDSAVYLCASSTGHFQETQYFGPGTRLLVL.

The chain employs TRBV15 and TRBJ1-3; D not certain. The ends were cut back, 5 bases at V and 4 bases at J, with 15 bases in the middle. The CDR3 covers 15 residues. From germline, CDR1 is LNHNV and CDR2 YYDKDF (reference sequence). CDR3 region: CATSSASSKGNTIYF. The CDR3 DNA follows: TGTGCCACCAGCTCAGCGTCTTCCAAGGGAAACACCATATATTTT.